The rows below give T cell receptor beta chains drawn from one sample of a study of cytomegalovirus exposure and HLA in healthy donors. The method was immunoSEQ multiplex PCR; TCRdb's version includes in-frame clones alone and lacks a portion of them. The sample carries 95,000 or so clones, over 70% recorded once. The sequencing input was PBMCs. The source of these receptors is a woman aged 40 to 50 in good health and CMV-seronegative. Each CDR3 is given with its conserved first and last residue. D genes are given only for firm matches. The size of a clone is reported for some rows only, either as once, few or many, or as a class for expanded clones.

d_gene	abundance	v_gene	j_gene	CDR3aa	CDR3nt
TRBD1	NA	TRBV12-5	TRBJ1-1	CASGSDRGQVNTEAFF	TGTGCTAGTGGCTCGGACAGGGGGCAGGTGAACACTGAAGCTTTCTTT
TRBD1	once	TRBV29-1	TRBJ1-3	CSFADRASGNTIYF	TGCAGCTTCGCGGACAGGGCGTCGGGAAACACCATATATTTT
NA	NA	TRBV25-1	TRBJ1-3	CASSEWGGSGNTIYF	TGTGCCAGCAGTGAATGGGGAGGATCGGGAAACACCATATATTTT
TRBD2	NA	TRBV20-1	TRBJ2-7	CSANAGGEQYF	TGCAGTGCTAATGCGGGGGGCGAGCAGTACTTC
TRBD1	NA	TRBV19	TRBJ1-2	CASSISGTGGVTGYTF	TGTGCCAGTAGTATCTCCGGGACAGGGGGCGTAACGGGCTACACCTTC
TRBD1	NA	TRBV27	TRBJ1-5	CASRRDRSQPQHF	TGTGCCAGCAGGCGGGACAGGAGTCAGCCCCAGCATTTT
NA	NA	TRBV2	TRBJ2-1	CASSLRQYNEQFF	TGTGCCAGCAGCCTAAGACAGTACAATGAGCAGTTCTTC
NA	NA	TRBV13	TRBJ1-1	CASSLLHLRAGPTEAFF	TGTGCCAGCAGCTTACTCCATCTGCGGGCGGGACCCACTGAAGCTTTCTTT
NA	NA	TRBV7-9	TRBJ2-6	CASRQSFSGANVLTF	TGTGCCAGCAGGCAGTCCTTCTCTGGGGCCAACGTCCTGACTTTC
TRBD1	NA	TRBV27	TRBJ2-7	CASRLGTGGDYEQYF	TGTGCCAGCAGACTAGGGACAGGAGGGGACTACGAGCAGTACTTC
TRBD1	NA	TRBV9	TRBJ2-2	CASSGTGGSGELFF	TGTGCCAGCAGCGGGACAGGGGGGTCCGGGGAGCTGTTTTTT
TRBD1	NA	TRBV30	TRBJ1-3	CAWSYRGRNTIYF	TGTGCCTGGAGTTACAGGGGGCGGAACACCATATATTTT
TRBD2	NA	TRBV5-4	TRBJ2-5	CASSKAKTSGGARETQYF	TGTGCCAGCAGCAAGGCCAAGACTAGCGGGGGGGCCAGAGAGACCCAGTACTTC
TRBD2	NA	TRBV7-3	TRBJ2-7	CASSPTSGGIGGEQYF	TGTGCCAGCAGCCCCACCTCGGGGGGGATCGGCGGCGAGCAGTACTTC
NA	NA	TRBV7-8	TRBJ2-2	CASSLTVANTGELFF	TGTGCCAGCAGCTTGACAGTCGCGAACACCGGGGAGCTGTTTTTT
NA	NA	TRBV7-8	TRBJ1-3	CASSLSTSSGNTIYF	TGTGCCAGCAGCTTATCAACAAGCTCTGGAAACACCATATATTTT
NA	NA	TRBV5-1	TRBJ2-1	CASSDGGHYNEQFF	TGCGCCAGCAGTGACGGGGGGCATTACAATGAGCAGTTCTTC
TRBD1	NA	TRBV5-6	TRBJ1-1	CASSFGDRVGTEAFF	TGTGCCAGCAGCTTCGGTGACAGGGTTGGCACTGAAGCTTTCTTT
TRBD1	NA	TRBV6-4	TRBJ2-1	CASRGTGESYNEQFF	TGTGCCAGCAGGGGAACAGGGGAATCCTACAATGAGCAGTTCTTC
TRBD1	NA	TRBV6-6	TRBJ1-2	CATSDRGGSGYTF	TGTGCCACTTCGGACAGGGGGGGGAGCGGCTACACCTTC
TRBD2	NA	TRBV7-8	TRBJ2-5	CASSFGTSGPSGGTQYF	TGTGCCAGCAGCTTTGGGACTAGCGGACCCTCCGGGGGGACCCAGTACTTC
TRBD2	NA	TRBV9	TRBJ2-5	CASTPSGGGSQETQYF	TGTGCCAGCACCCCGTCGGGCGGGGGGTCCCAAGAGACCCAGTACTTC